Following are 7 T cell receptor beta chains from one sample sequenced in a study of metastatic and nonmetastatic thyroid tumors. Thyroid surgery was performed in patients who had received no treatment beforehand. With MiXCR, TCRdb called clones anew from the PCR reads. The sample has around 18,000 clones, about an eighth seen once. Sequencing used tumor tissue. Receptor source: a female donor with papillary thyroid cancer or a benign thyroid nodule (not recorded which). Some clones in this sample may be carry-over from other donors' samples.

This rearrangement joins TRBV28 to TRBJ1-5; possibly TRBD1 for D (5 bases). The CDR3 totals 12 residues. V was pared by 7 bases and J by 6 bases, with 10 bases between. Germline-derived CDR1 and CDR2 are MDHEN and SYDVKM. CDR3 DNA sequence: TGTGCCAGCATCCAGGGAGGTCAGCCCCAGCATTTT. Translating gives CASIQGGQPQHF.

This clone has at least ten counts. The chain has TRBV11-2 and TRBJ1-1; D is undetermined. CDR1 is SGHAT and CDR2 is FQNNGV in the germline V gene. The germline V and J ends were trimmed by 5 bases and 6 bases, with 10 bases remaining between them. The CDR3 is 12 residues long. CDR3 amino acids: CASSPELAEAFF. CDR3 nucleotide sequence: TGTGCCAGCAGCCCCGAACTGGCTGAAGCTTTCTTT.

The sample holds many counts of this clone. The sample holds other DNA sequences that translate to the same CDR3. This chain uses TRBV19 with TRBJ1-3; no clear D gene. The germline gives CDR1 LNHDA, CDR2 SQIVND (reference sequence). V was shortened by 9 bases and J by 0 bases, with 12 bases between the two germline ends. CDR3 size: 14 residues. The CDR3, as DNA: TGTGCCAGCACCCCATCAGGCTCTGGAAACACCATATATTTT. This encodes CASTPSGSGNTIYF.

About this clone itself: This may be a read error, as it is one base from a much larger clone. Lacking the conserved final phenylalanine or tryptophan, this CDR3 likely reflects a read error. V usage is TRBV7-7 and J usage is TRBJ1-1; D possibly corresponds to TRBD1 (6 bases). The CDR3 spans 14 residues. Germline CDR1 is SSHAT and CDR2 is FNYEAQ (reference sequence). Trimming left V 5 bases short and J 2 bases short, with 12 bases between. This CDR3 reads CASSTGHNNTEAFL. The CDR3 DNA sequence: TGTGCCAGCAGCACGGGACACAACAACACTGAAGCTTTCCTT.

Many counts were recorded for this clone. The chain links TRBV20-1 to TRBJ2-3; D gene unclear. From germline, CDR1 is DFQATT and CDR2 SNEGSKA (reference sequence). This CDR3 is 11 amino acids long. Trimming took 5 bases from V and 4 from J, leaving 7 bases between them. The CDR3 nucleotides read TGCAGTGCTCCCATGCCAGATACGCAGTATTTT. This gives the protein CSAPMPDTQYF.

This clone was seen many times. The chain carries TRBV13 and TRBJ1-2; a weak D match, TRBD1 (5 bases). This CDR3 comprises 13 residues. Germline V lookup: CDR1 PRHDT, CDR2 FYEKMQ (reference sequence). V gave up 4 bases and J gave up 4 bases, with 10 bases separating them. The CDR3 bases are TGTGCCAGCAGCTCTCTCGACAGCTATGGCTACACCTTC. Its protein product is CASSSLDSYGYTF.

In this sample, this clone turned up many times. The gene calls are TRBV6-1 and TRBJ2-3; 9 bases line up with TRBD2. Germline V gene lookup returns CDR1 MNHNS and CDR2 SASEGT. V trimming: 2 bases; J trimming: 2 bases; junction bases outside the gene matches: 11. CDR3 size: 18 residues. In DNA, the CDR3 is TGTGCCAGCAGTGAATTTGGCGGGGGGGCCGGGAACACAGATACGCAGTATTTT. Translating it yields CASSEFGGGAGNTDTQYF.